A single sample is the source of the 17 T cell receptor beta chains below, sequenced in a study of CD8+CD57+ T cells in acquired aplastic anemia. Patients sequenced had flow cytometry evidence of CD8+CD57+ cell expansion. Using genomic DNA as the template, TCR beta VDJ and CDR3 profiling was carried out. TCRdb re-called the reads through MiXCR, storing one row per CDR3 protein. Of about 190,000 distinct CDR3 sequences in the sample, around 47% were seen once. The sample was sorted CD4+, CD8+, or CD8+CD57+ T cells (not recorded which) from PBMCs. The origin of the receptors is a human donor with aplastic anemia.

The chain joins TRBV6-4 to TRBJ2-2; TRBD2 matches 13 bases. With 6 bases clipped from V and 3 bases from J, the junction kept 4 bases outside the gene matches. Looked up from germline, CDR1 is MRHNA and CDR2 is SNTAGT. CDR3 size: 16 residues. The CDR3: CASSEGTSGDTGELFF. The CDR3 bases are TGTGCCAGCAGCGAGGGGACTAGCGGGGACACCGGGGAGCTGTTTTTT.

This clonotype was recorded many times. The chain carries TRBV5-1 and TRBJ2-7; tentative D call: TRBD2 (5 bases). The ends were cut back, 0 bases at V and 4 bases at J, with 11 bases in the middle. The CDR3 extends over 14 amino acids. In germline, CDR1 is SGHRS, CDR2 YFSETQ. The CDR3 DNA sequence: TGCGCCAGCAGCTTGGAAGCGAGGGCTTACGAGCAGTACTTC. Protein sequence: CASSLEARAYEQYF.

This clonotype has ten or more counts. The chain recombines TRBV15 with TRBJ2-7; tentative D call: TRBD2 (6 bases). V was trimmed by 4 bases and J by 3 bases, leaving 16 bases between them. In germline, CDR1 is LNHNV, CDR2 YYDKDF (reference sequence). The CDR3 length is 15 residues. For the CDR3, the DNA is TGTGCCACCAGCATCTCTGCGGGGATTATCTACGAGCAGTACTTC. It is translated as CATSISAGIIYEQYF.

This clonotype was counted at least ten times. J is TRBJ1-6 and V is TRBV6-1; D may be TRBD1 (6 bases). The length of the CDR3 is 11 residues. Germline CDR1 is MNHNS and CDR2 is SASEGT. The chain's CDR3 is CAGGGISPLHF. In DNA form, the CDR3 reads TGTGCAGGGGGGGGAATTTCACCCCTCCACTTT.

This clonotype has ten or more counts. The V gene is TRBV30, the J gene TRBJ2-7, with D perhaps TRBD1 (6 bases). The CDR3 has 13 residues. V shed 0 bases and J shed 2 bases, with 8 bases lying between them. CDR1 GTSNPN and CDR2 SVGIG come from the germline V gene (reference sequence). The CDR3 DNA follows: TGTGCCTGGAGTGTACGGGACACCTACGAGCAGTACTTC. This translates into CAWSVRDTYEQYF.

The rearrangement joins TRBV20-1 to TRBJ2-7; either TRBD1 or TRBD2 may supply D (5 bases each). The DNA end is more similar to TRBJ2-5, so the J call may be wrong. The CDR3 consists of 14 residues. Germline V lookup: CDR1 DFQATT, CDR2 SNEGSKA (reference sequence). CDR3 sequence reads: CSASGQRGRETQYF. CDR3 in DNA: TGCAGTGCCAGCGGTCAGAGGGGACGGGAGACCCAGTACTTC.

This clonotype has more than one count but fewer than ten. V is TRBV7-8 and J is TRBJ2-1; D ambiguous. V was shortened by 1 base and J by 6 bases, with 7 bases between the two germline ends. Germline CDR1 and CDR2: SGHVS and FQNEAQ. The CDR3 has 13 amino acids. CDR3 residues: CASSLELGNEQFF. As DNA, the CDR3 is TGTGCCAGCAGCTTAGAACTGGGCAATGAGCAGTTCTTC.

This clonotype was detected only a few times. The chain employs TRBV24-1 and TRBJ2-7, with 7 nucleotides matching TRBD2. This CDR3 has 12 amino acids. After removal of 5 bases from V and 7 bases from J, the junction contained 4 bases not matched to a gene. The germline gives CDR1 KGHDR, CDR2 SFDVKD. The DNA of the CDR3 is TGTGCCACCAGTGTGGGGGGGAAGGAGCAGTACTTC. Translated, it gives CATSVGGKEQYF.

The V gene is TRBV30, the J gene TRBJ2-1; D call uncertain. Germline assignment: CDR1 GTSNPN and CDR2 SVGIG (reference sequence). The CDR3 length is 15 residues. Trimming stripped 4 bases from V and 2 bases from J, with 15 bases between. The CDR3 DNA follows: TGTGCCTGGATCCCACTTAGCCCCGCCTACAATGAGCAGTTCTTC. It is translated as CAWIPLSPAYNEQFF. Filled out from reference TRBV30 and TRBJ2-1, the complete variable domain reads SQTIHQWPATLVQPVGSPLSLECTVEGTSNPNLYWYRQAAGRGLQLLFYSVGIGQISSEVPQNLSASRPQDRQFILSSKKLLLSDSGFYLCAWIPLSPAYNEQFFGPGTRLTVL.

CDR3 sequence reads: CAIRDRGHGYTF. The CDR3 nucleotides are TGTGCCATCCGCGACAGGGGACATGGCTACACCTTC. The chain carries TRBV10-3 and TRBJ1-2; TRBD1 matches at 8 bases. This CDR3 region has 12 residues. The germline gives CDR1 ENHRY, CDR2 SYGVKD. J gave up 6 bases and V 8 bases, and 5 bases lay outside the gene matches.

This clonotype was counted only a few times. The chain couples TRBV10-3 to TRBJ1-5; D may be TRBD1 (5 bases). Germline CDR1 ENHRY, CDR2 SYGVKD. V was shortened by 0 bases and J by 0 bases, with 6 bases between the two germline ends. There are 15 residues in the CDR3. In nucleotides, the CDR3 is TGTGCCATCAGTGAGTCGACAGTTAGCAATCAGCCCCAGCATTTT. Translated: CAISESTVSNQPQHF.

The chain joins TRBV15 to TRBJ2-3, with a tentative D call TRBD2 (7 bases). This CDR3 has 14 amino acids. The germline gives CDR1 LNHNV, CDR2 YYDKDF (reference sequence). The V and J ends lost 6 bases and 1 base respectively, with 11 bases between them. The CDR3: CATRGRGGTDTQYF. Written as DNA, the CDR3 is TGTGCCACCAGGGGGAGGGGGGGCACAGATACGCAGTATTTT.

This clonotype has just a few counts. The CDR3 nucleotides read TGCAGCGTTGACCGAGGGGGGAATGACGACTATGGCTACACCTTC. This encodes CSVDRGGNDDYGYTF. The gene calls are TRBV29-1 and TRBJ1-2, with D perhaps matching TRBD1 (6 bases). V was pared by 3 bases and J by 3 bases, with 17 bases between. CDR3 length equals 15 residues. CDR1 and CDR2 (germline): SQVTM, ANQGSEA. The complete variable domain, with remaining parts taken from reference TRBV29-1 and TRBJ1-2, reads SAVISQKPSRDICQRGTSLTIQCQVDSQVTMMFWYRQQPGQSLTLIATANQGSEATYESGFVIDKFPISRPNLTFSTLTVSNMSPEDSSIYLCSVDRGGNDDYGYTFGSGTRLTVV.

This clonotype was counted ten times or more. The genes are TRBV5-1 and TRBJ2-3, with D tentatively TRBD2 (9 bases). CDR3 length: 15 residues. Germline-derived CDR1 and CDR2 are SGHRS and YFSETQ. V lost 3 bases to trimming and J lost 6 bases, with 17 bases between them. The CDR3: CASSSGQAGGDTQYF. CDR3 bases: TGCGCCAGCAGCTCGGGACAGGCGGGGGGGGATACGCAGTATTTT.

This clonotype was seen a handful of times. The CDR3 reads CAWRLDREDEQFF. In nucleotides, the CDR3 is TGTGCCTGGAGGTTAGACAGGGAGGATGAGCAGTTCTTC. This sequence joins TRBV30 and TRBJ2-1; D is perhaps TRBD1 (7 bases). This CDR3 has 13 amino acids. The ends were cut back, 3 bases at V and 8 bases at J, with 14 bases in the middle. The germline V gene has CDR1 GTSNPN and CDR2 SVGIG (reference sequence).

The CDR3: CASSSPSGRAGNEQYF. In nucleotides, the CDR3 is TGTGCCAGCAGCTCTCCTAGCGGGAGGGCGGGGAACGAGCAGTACTTC. V and J are TRBV11-2 and TRBJ2-7; 12 bases line up with TRBD2. CDR1 SGHAT and CDR2 FQNNGV come from the germline V gene. J lost 5 bases, V lost 4 bases, and 9 bases had no gene match. The CDR3 length is 16 residues.

This clonotype was seen many times. The V and J genes are TRBV24-1 and TRBJ1-1; no clear D gene. The CDR3 loop spans 12 amino acids. Germline V lookup: CDR1 KGHDR, CDR2 SFDVKD. V gave up 8 bases and J gave up 1 base, with 7 bases separating them. The CDR3 region has the DNA TGTGCCACCACTGGACCGAACACTGAAGCTTTCTTT. Translated, it gives CATTGPNTEAFF.